This entry lists 22 T cell receptor beta chains sequenced from one sample in a study of monozygotic twins with inflammatory bowel disease (dated by TCRdb to the late 2010s). The library was made by 5' RACE. Sequencer: Illumina HiSeq 2500. After reprocessing by TCRdb, each CDR3 protein sequence is one entry, and no DNA is given. For this sample, the table gives around 150,000 distinct CDR3 sequences. Of the sample, roughly 3% is held by the ten largest clones. The source material was blood. These receptors all come from a human donor with ulcerative colitis or Crohn's disease, or a healthy co-twin of an affected twin (not recorded which).

The chain carries TRBV18 and TRBJ2-1; TCRdb gives TRBD2 as the D gene, but with no DNA this cannot be confirmed. The germline V gene has CDR1 KGHSH and CDR2 LQKENI. CDR3 length: 17 amino acids. CDR3 sequence reads: CASSSGLAGGKYNEQFF.

V usage is TRBV2 and J usage is TRBJ2-1; TCRdb selects TRBD1, and the lack of DNA leaves this call unchecked. CDR1 is SNHLY and CDR2 is FYNNEI in the germline V gene. The CDR3 has 14 amino acids. CDR3 in amino acids: CASSEARGPGEQFF.

The V gene is TRBV7-2, the J gene TRBJ1-1. The CDR3 covers 15 residues. CDR1 is SGHTA, CDR2 FQGNSA, per germline. The CDR3 sequence: CASSFSSTANTEAFF.

This chain links TRBV20-1 with TRBJ1-5; the TCRdb call, TRBD1, lacks DNA for checking. CDR1 and CDR2 from the germline V gene are DFQATT and SNEGSKA (reference sequence). CDR3 length: 17 amino acids. CDR3 loop: CSAVPGTGGFGNQPQHF.

The chain joins TRBV7-3 to TRBJ2-1; without DNA, the TCRdb call of TRBD2 cannot be checked. CDR3 size: 16 residues. Germline V gene sequence: CDR1 SGHTA, CDR2 FQGTGA. This CDR3 reads CASSLFPASGYNEQFF.

This chain uses TRBV3-1 with TRBJ2-3; TCRdb returns TRBD2, unconfirmable since there is no DNA. This CDR3 region has 15 residues. CDR1 LGHDT and CDR2 YNNKEL come from the germline V gene (reference sequence). CDR3 residues: CASSQSPGSTDTQYF.

The chain joins TRBV10-2 to TRBJ1-1; TCRdb designates TRBD1, a call that cannot be tested without DNA. The CDR3 is 14 residues long. Germline lookup yields CDR1 WSHSY and CDR2 SAAADI. The chain's CDR3 is CASTRQGMNTEAFF.

The CDR3 sequence: CATSFLPPGLAMSYEQYF. The chain links TRBV15 to TRBJ2-7; TCRdb selects TRBD2, and the lack of DNA leaves this call unchecked. Germline V CDR1 and CDR2: LNHNV, YYDKDF (reference sequence). This CDR3 spans 18 amino acids.

The V and J genes are TRBV7-2 and TRBJ1-1. There are 13 residues in the CDR3. CDR1 is SGHTA, CDR2 FQGNSA, per germline. The CDR3 here is CASSLRAPTEAFF.

The V and J genes are TRBV29-1 and TRBJ1-4; TCRdb names TRBD1, which stays unverified in the absence of DNA. The CDR3 covers 14 residues. Germline values: CDR1 SQVTM, CDR2 ANQGSEA. The CDR3 here is CSAGRGTGVEKLFF.

The rearrangement joins TRBV7-2 to TRBJ2-4; TCRdb gives TRBD2 as the D gene, but with no DNA this cannot be confirmed. The CDR3 has 15 residues. Germline CDR1 reads SGHTA; CDR2 reads FQGNSA. CDR3 protein: CASSANRDYKNIQYF.

The rearrangement links TRBV7-6 to TRBJ1-4. Germline loops: CDR1 SGHVS, CDR2 FNYEAQ. The CDR3 totals 15 residues. CDR3 residues: CASKGPFATNEKLFF. The full variable domain, rest sourced from reference TRBV7-6 and TRBJ1-4, is GAGVSQSPRYKVTKRGQDVALRCDPISGHVSLYWYRQALGQGPEFLTYFNYEAQQDKSGLPNDRFSAERPEGSISTLTIQRTEQRDSAMYRCASKGPFATNEKLFFGSGTQLSVL.

This chain connects TRBV6-2 or TRBV6-3 to TRBJ1-5; TCRdb calls TRBD1, which cannot be checked without DNA. Germline V gene sequence: CDR1 MNHEY, CDR2 SVGEGT. The CDR3 is 16 residues long. The CDR3 reads CASSPSGTGWMQPQHF.

This chain joins TRBV12-3 or TRBV12-4 and TRBJ1-1; without DNA, the TCRdb call of TRBD1 cannot be checked. The length of the CDR3 is 17 residues. This CDR3 reads CASSPGQGYSFGTEAFF.

The rearrangement links TRBV3-1 to TRBJ1-1. CDR3 length: 16 residues. Germline V gene sequence: CDR1 LGHDT, CDR2 YNNKEL (reference sequence). The CDR3 loop reads CATSPWEGKVNTEAFF.

The chain employs TRBV24-1 and TRBJ2-7. The germline V gene encodes CDR1 KGHDR and CDR2 SFDVKD. The CDR3 spans 15 residues. CDR3 sequence: CATSDLIGVRNEQYF.

V usage is TRBV7-3 and J usage is TRBJ1-6; TCRdb designates TRBD1, a call that cannot be tested without DNA. CDR3 length: 14 residues. CDR1 is SGHTA, CDR2 FQGTGA, per germline. This CDR3 is CASSPAPGNSPLHF.

The J gene is TRBJ2-7, the V gene TRBV5-1; there is no DNA to check the TCRdb D call of TRBD2. Germline CDR1 and CDR2: SGHRS and YFSETQ. CDR3 length: 12 residues. This CDR3 reads CASRTSLNEQYF.

J is TRBJ2-1 and V is TRBV5-1; checking the TCRdb D call of TRBD2 is not possible without DNA. This CDR3 is built from 16 residues. Per germline, CDR1 SGHRS and CDR2 YFSETQ. CDR3 loop: CASSLGVAGPYNEQFF.

The J gene is TRBJ2-5, the V gene TRBV20-1; lacking DNA, the TRBD2 call made by TCRdb goes unchecked. The CDR3 length is 16 residues. Germline lookup yields CDR1 DFQATT and CDR2 SNEGSKA (reference sequence). The CDR3 sequence is CSARDPRLADQETQYF.

The rearrangement links TRBV7-3 to TRBJ2-3; no DNA is available, so the TRBD2 call from TCRdb remains unchecked. The CDR3 sequence is 16 residues long. Germline V gene lookup returns CDR1 SGHTA and CDR2 FQGTGA. CDR3 amino acids: CASSLKGLEATDTQYF. The full variable domain, with the rest looked up from reference TRBV7-3 and TRBJ2-3, is GAGVSQTPSNKVTEKGKYVELRCDPISGHTALYWYRQSLGQGPEFLIYFQGTGAADDSGLPNDRFFAVRPEGSVSTLKIQRTERGDSAVYLCASSLKGLEATDTQYFGPGTRLTVL.

V is TRBV5-1 and J is TRBJ2-2; TCRdb selects TRBD2, and the lack of DNA leaves this call unchecked. The CDR3 contains 17 residues. Germline assignment: CDR1 SGHRS and CDR2 YFSETQ. The CDR3 sequence: CASSLVGVAGGPGELFF.